This passage covers 30 T cell receptor beta chains from one sample sequenced in a study of blood T cell repertoires in COVID-19. Measured with immunoSEQ multiplex PCR; TCRdb has only the in-frame clones, and not every one. The table lists 180,000 or so clones, over 75% of them singletons. The sample was PBMCs or T cells enriched from blood (not recorded which). The source is a middle-aged man who had recovered from COVID-19.

This clone was picked up one time. The chain has TRBV13 and TRBJ2-5, with 11 bases aligning to TRBD1. The CDR3 has 20 residues. The V segment lost 4 bases and the J segment 1 base; nucleotides outside the gene matches: 17. Germline V gene sequence: CDR1 PRHDT, CDR2 FYEKMQ (reference sequence). CDR3 nucleotide sequence: TGTGCCAGCAGCTCGGGACAGGGGGTTATTGGGGCCAAACCCCAAGAGACCCAGTACTTC. This gives the protein CASSSGQGVIGAKPQETQYF.

The CDR3 loop reads CASSYSGEQGDYTF. The CDR3, as DNA: TGTGCCAGCAGTTACTCGGGTGAACAGGGGGACTACACCTTC. The genes are TRBV6-5 and TRBJ1-2; 8 nucleotides line up with TRBD1. The V segment lost 0 bases and the J segment 10 bases; nucleotides outside the gene matches: 7. Per germline, CDR1 MNHEY and CDR2 SVGAGI. The CDR3 totals 14 residues.

This chain uses TRBV5-1 with TRBJ1-6, with 7 positions matching TRBD1. The germline gives CDR1 SGHRS, CDR2 YFSETQ. The CDR3 loop spans 15 amino acids. J lost 5 bases, V lost 1 base, and 3 bases had no gene match. CDR3 protein: CASSLSGTDNSPLHF. Here the CDR3 DNA reads TGCGCCAGCAGCTTGTCCGGGACAGATAATTCACCCCTCCACTTT.

The J gene is TRBJ1-1, the V gene TRBV6-5; D gene uncertain. This CDR3 region has 13 residues. CDR1 and CDR2 (germline): MNHEY, SVGAGI. Trimming left V 6 bases short and J 0 bases short, with 8 bases between. The CDR3 DNA reads TGTGCCAGCAGACCGGAGGTGAACACTGAAGCTTTCTTT. Encoded protein: CASRPEVNTEAFF.

This clone appeared a single time. V usage is TRBV18 and J usage is TRBJ2-5; TRBD1 might be the D (6 bases). The CDR3 runs to 15 residues. V shed 2 bases and J shed 5 bases, with 15 bases lying between them. Germline V gene lookup returns CDR1 KGHSH and CDR2 LQKENI. This CDR3 is CASSPKTGSGETQYF. The CDR3 coding sequence is TGTGCCAGCTCACCAAAAACAGGGTCGGGGGAGACCCAGTACTTC. The complete variable domain, with remaining parts taken from reference TRBV18 and TRBJ2-5, reads NAGVMQNPRHLVRRRGQEARLRCSPMKGHSHVYWYRQLPEEGLKFMVYLQKENIIDESGMPKERFSAEFPKEGPSILRIQQVVRGDSAAYFCASSPKTGSGETQYFGPGTRLLVL.

This clone showed up many times. The chain is built from TRBV10-2 and TRBJ1-1, with 7 bases fitting TRBD1. V was pared by 1 base and J by 12 bases, with 11 bases of the junction left unmatched. Per the germline V gene, CDR1 is WSHSY and CDR2 is SAAADI. The CDR3 totals 14 residues. The CDR3 is CASSELRQGRLTFF. Here the CDR3 DNA reads TGCGCCAGCAGTGAGTTACGACAGGGAAGGCTTACTTTCTTT.

This clone appeared once. The chain is built from TRBV7-9 and TRBJ1-2, with a tentative D call TRBD1 (6 bases). The V gene's germline CDR1 is SEHNR and CDR2 FQNEAQ (reference sequence). The CDR3 is made up of 13 amino acids. The germline V and J ends were trimmed by 4 bases and 7 bases, with 13 bases remaining between them. CDR3 bases: TGTGCCAGCAGCTCGCTAGGGGGAAGTGGCTACACCTTC. Residues: CASSSLGGSGYTF. The full variable domain, completed using reference TRBV7-9 and TRBJ1-2, is DTGVSQNPRHKITKRGQNVTFRCDPISEHNRLYWYRQTLGQGPEFLTYFQNEAQLEKSRLLSDRFSAERPKGSFSTLEIQRTEQGDSAMYLCASSSLGGSGYTFGSGTRLTVV.

The rearrangement links TRBV24-1 to TRBJ1-4, with 10 bases that match TRBD1. The CDR3 loop spans 21 amino acids. In germline, CDR1 is KGHDR, CDR2 SFDVKD. V shed 1 base, J shed 0 bases, and the junction held 13 bases outside the gene matches. The CDR3 bases are TGTGCCACCAGTGATTTACCTAAGACAGGGGGCGCCTTTACAACTAATGAAAAACTGTTTTTT. This codes for CATSDLPKTGGAFTTNEKLFF.

V and J are TRBV28 and TRBJ1-5, with a weak D call TRBD1 (5 bases). This CDR3 has 13 amino acids. V was pared by 3 bases and J by 7 bases, with 10 bases between. CDR1 and CDR2 from the germline V gene are MDHEN and SYDVKM. CDR3 bases: TGTGCCAGCAGTTTCCCGGGGGTCCAGCCCCAGCATTTT. Protein: CASSFPGVQPQHF.

The V and J genes are TRBV6-5 and TRBJ1-5; D is unresolved. The germline CDR1 and CDR2 sequences are MNHEY and SVGAGI. V was shortened by 7 bases and J by 5 bases, with 9 bases between the two germline ends. The CDR3 extends over 12 amino acids. The CDR3 is CASNRADQPQHF. CDR3 nucleotides: TGTGCCAGCAACCGAGCCGATCAGCCCCAGCATTTT.

J is TRBJ2-5 and V is TRBV7-2, with 12 bases fitting TRBD2. Per germline, CDR1 SGHTA and CDR2 FQGNSA. With V trimmed by 1 base and J by 0 bases, 9 bases remained unmatched. The CDR3 has 19 residues. The CDR3 sequence is CASSLVLTSGGWYQETQYF. DNA of the CDR3: TGTGCCAGCAGCTTAGTATTGACTAGCGGGGGTTGGTACCAAGAGACCCAGTACTTC.

This rearrangement joins TRBV5-1 to TRBJ2-7, with 8 bases that match TRBD1. V was pared by 7 bases and J by 5 bases, with 11 bases of the junction left unmatched. CDR3 length: 14 residues. The germline CDR1 and CDR2 sequences are SGHRS and YFSETQ. The CDR3 DNA reads TGCGCCAGCGGCACGGGGGACAGGCTCCACGAGCAGTACTTC. Amino acids: CASGTGDRLHEQYF.

V usage is TRBV2 and J usage is TRBJ1-6; 9 nucleotides align to TRBD1. V lost 6 bases and J lost 8; bases outside the gene matches: 14. The CDR3 runs to 17 residues. Germline V gene data show CDR1 as SNHLY and CDR2 as FYNNEI. CDR3 nucleotides: TGTGCCAGCAGCGCGCACTTGGTCCGGGACAGGGATTCACCCCTCCACTTT. Translation gives CASSAHLVRDRDSPLHF.

The genes are TRBV28 and TRBJ2-1; 9 bases agree with TRBD2. Per the germline V gene, CDR1 is MDHEN and CDR2 is SYDVKM. CDR3 length equals 19 residues. Trimming cost V 1 base and J 5 bases; bases outside gene matches: 15. CDR3 residues: CASSLFLFEAASGNNEQFF. CDR3 nucleotides: TGTGCCAGCAGTTTATTTCTTTTTGAGGCGGCTAGCGGGAACAATGAGCAGTTCTTC.

This chain links TRBV6-5 with TRBJ1-5; D is perhaps TRBD1 (5 bases). Germline V gene data show CDR1 as MNHEY and CDR2 as SVGAGI. Between the trimmed V and J ends, which lost 3 bases and 3 bases, there was a span of 15 bases. This CDR3 comprises 16 residues. CDR3 region: CASSYGYGDFNQPQHF. The CDR3 DNA is TGTGCCAGCAGTTATGGGTACGGGGACTTCAATCAGCCCCAGCATTTT.

The chain uses TRBV27 and TRBJ1-5; D call uncertain. Germline CDR1 and CDR2: MNHEY and SMNVEV (reference sequence). The ends were cut back, 10 bases at V and 3 bases at J, with 16 bases in the middle. The CDR3 spans 14 residues. CDR3 sequence: CATSLVRFNQPQHF. Written as DNA, the CDR3 is TGTGCCACTTCCCTGGTCAGGTTCAATCAGCCCCAGCATTTT.

The chain couples TRBV29-1 to TRBJ1-4; D gene uncertain. In germline, CDR1 is SQVTM, CDR2 ANQGSEA. The CDR3 extends over 13 amino acids. V was shortened by 7 bases and J by 7 bases, with 16 bases between the two germline ends. The CDR3 nucleotides read TGCAGCGCCACCACCGCCACTGGTGAAAAACTGTTTTTT. The encoded protein is CSATTATGEKLFF.

This clone was found a few times. The chain employs TRBV3-1 (or the pseudogene TRBV3-2) and TRBJ1-2; 9 bases agree with TRBD1. Germline lookup yields CDR1 LGHDT and CDR2 YNNKEL (reference sequence). After removal of 7 bases from V and 6 bases from J, the junction contained 9 bases not matched to a gene. CDR3 length: 14 residues. CDR3 amino acids: CASTNTGGSDGYTF. DNA for the CDR3: TGTGCCAGCACAAACACAGGGGGCAGTGATGGCTACACCTTC.

This chain connects TRBV2 to TRBJ2-2; D unclear. The ends were cut back, 2 bases at V and 4 bases at J, with 8 bases in the middle. The CDR3 runs 14 residues. Germline assignment: CDR1 SNHLY and CDR2 FYNNEI. The CDR3 spells CASSESRSTGELFF. For the CDR3, the DNA is TGTGCCAGCAGTGAAAGCAGGTCCACCGGGGAGCTGTTTTTT.

V gene TRBV14 combines with J gene TRBJ2-7, with D uncertain. The CDR3 consists of 13 residues. V was pared by 1 base and J by 5 bases, with 9 bases between. CDR1 is SGHDN, CDR2 FVKESK, per germline. The CDR3 sequence is CASSQVVGHEQYF. CDR3 sequence (DNA): TGTGCCAGCAGCCAAGTGGTGGGCCACGAGCAGTACTTC.

This chain joins TRBV28 and TRBJ2-7; 8 bases agree with TRBD1. Germline V gene lookup returns CDR1 MDHEN and CDR2 SYDVKM. The CDR3 has 16 residues. J lost 3 bases, V lost 0 bases, and 7 bases had no gene match. The CDR3 nucleotides are TGTGCCAGCAGTTTATGGTCAGGGGGCTCAGGCTACGAGCAGTACTTC. Translated, it gives CASSLWSGGSGYEQYF.

In DNA, the CDR3 is TGTGCCAGCAGCACGAACACGGGACAGGGAGGTTTCGAGCAGTACTTC. Translating it yields CASSTNTGQGGFEQYF. The chain uses TRBV28 and TRBJ2-7; 9 positions agree with TRBD1. Germline CDR1 reads MDHEN; CDR2 reads SYDVKM. V shed 6 bases and J 6 bases; nucleotides not matched to a gene: 15. This CDR3 region has 16 residues. Filled out from reference TRBV28 and TRBJ2-7, the complete variable domain reads DVKVTQSSRYLVKRTGEKVFLECVQDMDHENMFWYRQDPGLGLRLIYFSYDVKMKEKGDIPEGYSVSREKKERFSLILESASTNQTSMYLCASSTNTGQGGFEQYFGPGTRLTVT.

The rearrangement joins TRBV5-1 to TRBJ2-3; unclear D gene. Germline CDR1 SGHRS, CDR2 YFSETQ. The CDR3 has 14 amino acids. The V gene lost 0 bases and the J gene lost 1 base, with 6 bases spanning the gap. The CDR3 region has the DNA TGCGCCAGCAGCTTGGCCGAGGGCACAGATACGCAGTATTTT. Translating gives CASSLAEGTDTQYF.

This chain joins TRBV6-4 and TRBJ1-4, with 8 bases fitting TRBD1. The CDR3 sequence is 14 residues long. Germline assignment: CDR1 MRHNA and CDR2 SNTAGT. The V and J ends lost 7 bases and 5 bases, in that order; junction bases with no gene match: 6. The CDR3 DNA sequence: TGTGCCAGCAAGCAGAACAGGGGGAATGAAAAACTGTTTTTT. Amino acids: CASKQNRGNEKLFF.

The chain joins TRBV6-6 to TRBJ2-3; D is unresolved. Germline V gives CDR1 MNHNY, CDR2 SVGAGI (reference sequence). This CDR3 region has 13 residues. V dropped 10 bases and J dropped 0 bases, with 11 bases sitting between them. DNA for the CDR3: TGTGCCACCTCTGTCTTCAGCACAGATACGCAGTATTTT. Translation: CATSVFSTDTQYF.

This clone was recorded only once. The V and J genes are TRBV6-2 or TRBV6-3 and TRBJ1-2; a weak D match, TRBD1 (6 bases). CDR1 is MNHEY and CDR2 is SVGEGT in the germline V gene. With 2 bases removed from V and 10 bases from J, the gap between germline ends came to 20 bases. The CDR3 is made up of 15 amino acids. CDR3 residues: CASSYLRVRTEVYTF. The DNA for the CDR3 is TGTGCCAGCAGTTACCTCAGGGTTCGGACAGAGGTCTACACCTTC.

The chain recombines TRBV5-1 with TRBJ2-2; D is unresolved. The germline V gene encodes CDR1 SGHRS and CDR2 YFSETQ. V was shortened by 4 bases and J by 1 base, with 8 bases between the two germline ends. The CDR3 is 14 amino acids. CDR3: CASSITMNTGELFF. For the CDR3, the DNA is TGCGCCAGCAGCATAACTATGAACACCGGGGAGCTGTTTTTT.

This clone was seen once. This chain links TRBV27 with TRBJ2-2, with 10 bases lining up with TRBD2. V was pared by 5 bases and J by 9 bases, with 6 bases of the junction left unmatched. The CDR3 loop spans 14 amino acids. Germline V lookup: CDR1 MNHEY, CDR2 SMNVEV (reference sequence). The CDR3 sequence is CASSTIAGGRELFF. In DNA, the CDR3 is TGTGCCAGCAGTACAATAGCGGGGGGTAGGGAGCTGTTTTTT.

The chain carries TRBV6-5 and TRBJ2-7; TRBD2 matches 12 bases. V shed 8 bases, J shed 6 bases, and the junction held 8 bases outside the gene matches. CDR3 size: 14 residues. Germline V gene lookup returns CDR1 MNHEY and CDR2 SVGAGI. This CDR3 is CASGLAGGSSEQYF. In nucleotides, the CDR3 is TGTGCCAGCGGCCTAGCGGGAGGGTCGAGCGAGCAGTACTTC.

The rearrangement links TRBV5-1 to TRBJ2-2, with TRBD2 matching over 10 bases. The CDR3 has 15 residues. With V trimmed by 5 bases and J by 3 bases, 4 bases remained unmatched. Germline V gene lookup returns CDR1 SGHRS and CDR2 YFSETQ. DNA of the CDR3: TGCGCCAGCAGAGGGACTAGCGTTGACACCGGGGAGCTGTTTTTT. It translates to CASRGTSVDTGELFF.